The 27 T cell receptor beta chains presented below share a single source sample, sequenced in a study of graft-versus-host responses after intestinal transplantation. TCRdb's table, derived via immunoSEQ multiplex PCR, lists solely in-frame clones and lacks some. The table shows more than 70,000 clones, with 90% occurring only once. The antigens of these receptors remain unknown. Sequencing used unstimulated CD4+ T cells sorted from spleen or lymph node cells, obtained before intestinal transplant. These receptors all stem from a human donor who received an intestinal transplant.

The J gene is TRBJ1-2, the V gene TRBV5-1; 7 bases match TRBD1. CDR3 size: 14 residues. V lost 2 bases to trimming and J lost 8 bases; unmatched junction nucleotides: 9. Germline-derived CDR1 and CDR2 are SGHRS and YFSETQ. The DNA for the CDR3 is TGCGCCAGCAGCTTCCAAGAGGGGGCACGGGGCTACACCTTC. Its protein product is CASSFQEGARGYTF.

V and J are TRBV5-1 and TRBJ2-1; 11 bases map to TRBD2. The germline V gene encodes CDR1 SGHRS and CDR2 YFSETQ. The V gene end was trimmed by 1 base and the J gene end by 4 bases; junction bases not matched to a gene: 13. The CDR3 totals 19 residues. Written as DNA, the CDR3 is TGCGCCAGCAGCTTGTGGGCTAGCGGGGGGCCCCTAATATACAATGAGCAGTTCTTC. Translation gives CASSLWASGGPLIYNEQFF.

The chain is built from TRBV2 and TRBJ1-5; 7 bases line up with TRBD1. The CDR3 spans 14 residues. The V and J ends lost 5 bases and 3 bases, in that order; junction bases with no gene match: 4. The germline CDR1 and CDR2 sequences are SNHLY and FYNNEI. DNA for the CDR3: TGTGCCAGCAGTAGGGACAGACCCAATCAGCCCCAGCATTTT. It encodes CASSRDRPNQPQHF.

This CDR3 reads CASSLAGTGGTEAFF. The CDR3 DNA sequence: TGTGCCAGCAGCTTAGCCGGGACAGGGGGGACTGAAGCTTTCTTT. V is TRBV11-2 and J is TRBJ1-1; TRBD1 matches 11 bases. The V segment lost 1 base and the J segment 5 bases; nucleotides outside the gene matches: 3. There are 15 residues in the CDR3. Per germline, CDR1 SGHAT and CDR2 FQNNGV. Drawing the rest from reference TRBV11-2 and TRBJ1-1, the complete variable domain is EAGVAQSPRYKIIEKRQSVAFWCNPISGHATLYWYQQILGQGPKLLIQFQNNGVVDDSQLPKDRFSAERLKGVDSTLKIQPAKLEDSAVYLCASSLAGTGGTEAFFGQGTRLTVV.

The chain combines TRBV4-2 with TRBJ2-7; TRBD2 aligns across 9 bases. CDR1 LGHNA and CDR2 YNFKEQ come from the germline V gene. Trimming at V came to 4 bases and at J to 0 bases, leaving 4 bases not matched to a gene. The CDR3 runs to 15 residues. The CDR3 region has the DNA TGTGCCAGCAGCCCTCCTAGCGGGGACTCCTACGAGCAGTACTTC. This encodes CASSPPSGDSYEQYF.

The chain combines TRBV13 with TRBJ1-1, with a possible D match to TRBD1 (5 bases). The germline V gene encodes CDR1 PRHDT and CDR2 FYEKMQ (reference sequence). The CDR3 is made up of 14 amino acids. V was trimmed by 6 bases and J by 2 bases, leaving 13 bases between them. The CDR3 DNA is TGTGCCAGCAGGGACCGACAGAGAAACACTGAAGCTTTCTTT. Protein product: CASRDRQRNTEAFF.

V gene TRBV6-1 combines with J gene TRBJ2-3; 8 bases fit TRBD2. The CDR3 has 15 amino acids. V lost 7 bases and J lost 8; bases outside the gene matches: 14. Germline-derived CDR1 and CDR2 are MNHNS and SASEGT. CDR3 protein: CASTNGGELVGTQYF. The CDR3 DNA reads as TGTGCCAGCACTAACGGGGGGGAATTAGTGGGTACGCAGTATTTT.

This rearrangement joins TRBV27 to TRBJ2-2, with 9 bases matching TRBD2. In germline, CDR1 is MNHEY, CDR2 SMNVEV (reference sequence). V shed 3 bases, J shed 5 bases, and the junction held 7 bases outside the gene matches. The CDR3 consists of 16 residues. The CDR3 loop reads CASSFVGAGGTGELFF. CDR3 DNA: TGTGCCAGCAGTTTTGTCGGGGCGGGGGGGACCGGGGAGCTGTTTTTT.

This chain joins TRBV5-1 and TRBJ2-4; possibly TRBD1 for D (5 bases). This CDR3 has 18 amino acids. CDR1 and CDR2 (germline): SGHRS, YFSETQ. The ends were cut back, 4 bases at V and 6 bases at J, with 26 bases in the middle. The CDR3 DNA reads as TGCGCCAGCAGCAAGGCCCCCCCCCGCACAGGTCGCGGAAACATTCAGTACTTC. Its protein product is CASSKAPPRTGRGNIQYF.

A single count supports this clone. The chain combines TRBV6-5 with TRBJ2-7; tentative D call: TRBD2 (5 bases). The CDR3 is 14 amino acids. With 7 bases removed from V and 0 bases from J, the gap between germline ends came to 13 bases. Germline V lookup: CDR1 MNHEY, CDR2 SVGAGI. CDR3: CASNTRRGSYEQYF. The CDR3 DNA reads as TGTGCCAGCAATACCCGCCGGGGCTCCTACGAGCAGTACTTC.

This chain links TRBV5-1 with TRBJ2-1; 9 bases are shared with TRBD1. The J segment lost 9 bases and the V segment lost 5 bases, leaving 12 bases of the junction unmatched. The V gene's germline CDR1 is SGHRS and CDR2 YFSETQ. This CDR3 contains 15 residues. CDR3 residues: CASSFGQGSGGEQFF. The CDR3 nucleotides are TGCGCCAGCAGTTTCGGACAGGGGTCAGGGGGTGAGCAGTTCTTC. Supplemented by reference TRBV5-1 and TRBJ2-1, the full variable domain reads KAGVTQTPRYLIKTRGQQVTLSCSPISGHRSVSWYQQTPGQGLQFLFEYFSETQRNKGNFPGRFSGRQFSNSRSEMNVSTLELGDSALYLCASSFGQGSGGEQFFGPGTRLTVL.

This clone was recorded only once. The chain couples TRBV6-5 to TRBJ1-2, with D possibly being TRBD1 (5 bases). This CDR3 region has 16 residues. V was clipped by 4 bases and J by 5 bases, with 20 bases between them. From germline, CDR1 is MNHEY and CDR2 SVGAGI. The CDR3 is CASSWGGYGTGYGYTF. The CDR3, as DNA: TGTGCCAGCAGTTGGGGGGGATACGGGACGGGGTATGGCTACACCTTC.

The rearrangement joins TRBV6-5 to TRBJ1-1, with D perhaps TRBD1 (5 bases). This CDR3 has 15 amino acids. Per the germline V gene, CDR1 is MNHEY and CDR2 is SVGAGI. Trimming removed 4 bases at V and 3 bases at J, with 15 bases between. The CDR3: CASSLRDGRYTEAFF. For the CDR3, the DNA is TGTGCCAGCAGTTTGCGGGACGGACGGTACACTGAAGCTTTCTTT.

This chain joins TRBV5-1 and TRBJ1-2; 8 nucleotides agree with TRBD1. Germline loops: CDR1 SGHRS, CDR2 YFSETQ. V was clipped by 3 bases and J by 6 bases; unmatched bases: 10. This CDR3 region has 15 residues. CDR3 loop: CASSWDRTSENGYTF. The CDR3 nucleotides are TGCGCCAGCAGCTGGGACAGGACTTCCGAGAATGGCTACACCTTC.

This sequence joins TRBV5-6 and TRBJ2-3, with 8 bases lining up with TRBD2. This CDR3 is built from 14 residues. V gave up 0 bases and J gave up 9 bases; unmatched junction bases: 6. CDR1 is SGHDT, CDR2 YYEEEE, per germline. In nucleotides, the CDR3 is TGTGCCAGCAGCTTGGGACTAGCGTTTGAGACGCAGTATTTT. This sequence encodes CASSLGLAFETQYF. The variable domain in full, with the rest retrieved from reference TRBV5-6 and TRBJ2-3, is DAGVTQSPTHLIKTRGQQVTLRCSPKSGHDTVSWYQQALGQGPQFIFQYYEEEERQRGNFPDRFSGHQFPNYSSELNVNALLLGDSALYLCASSLGLAFETQYFGPGTRLTVL.

The V call is TRBV15, the J call TRBJ2-7; no definite D call. This CDR3 has 11 amino acids. V lost 3 bases and J lost 7, with 7 bases in between. Germline loops: CDR1 LNHNV, CDR2 YYDKDF (reference sequence). The CDR3 loop reads CATSRNKEQYF. The CDR3 region has the DNA TGTGCCACCAGCAGGAACAAGGAGCAGTACTTC.

V gene TRBV4-2 combines with J gene TRBJ2-3; 11 bases are shared with TRBD2. The germline V gene has CDR1 LGHNA and CDR2 YNFKEQ. The V and J ends lost 4 bases and 4 bases, in that order; junction bases with no gene match: 7. The CDR3 has 16 amino acids. CDR3 DNA sequence: TGTGCCAGCAGCCTGATTAGCGGGGGGGTAGCAGATACGCAGTATTTT. As protein: CASSLISGGVADTQYF.

This chain links TRBV9 with TRBJ1-3; D might be TRBD1 (6 bases). CDR1 and CDR2 from the germline V gene are SGDLS and YYNGEE. Deletions cut 3 bases from V and 2 bases from J, with 12 bases between. The CDR3 runs to 15 residues. The CDR3 is CASSAPQGTGNTIYF. CDR3 nucleotides: TGTGCCAGCAGCGCACCACAGGGTACTGGAAACACCATATATTTT.

The chain recombines TRBV5-1 with TRBJ1-2; TRBD1 might be the D (5 bases). CDR3 size: 15 residues. Deletions cut 2 bases from V and 1 base from J, with 12 bases between. CDR1 and CDR2 from the germline V gene are SGHRS and YFSETQ. The CDR3 spells CASSLTGPNNYGYTF. The CDR3 DNA reads as TGCGCCAGCAGCTTAACAGGCCCGAATAACTATGGCTACACCTTC.

The gene calls are TRBV18 and TRBJ1-2, with 9 nucleotides matching TRBD1. Germline CDR1 and CDR2: KGHSH and LQKENI. Trimming cost V 5 bases and J 7 bases; bases outside gene matches: 8. This CDR3 has 14 residues. The CDR3 here is CASSTGTGNLGYTF. CDR3 bases: TGTGCCAGCTCAACCGGGACAGGGAATCTTGGCTACACCTTC.

The V gene is TRBV25-1, the J gene TRBJ2-5; D is unresolved. Looked up from germline, CDR1 is MGHDK and CDR2 is SYGVNS. Trimming shortened V by 1 base and J by 4 bases, and 7 bases separated the two germline ends. The CDR3 has 13 residues. Here the CDR3 reads CASSEWSPETQYF. The DNA of the CDR3 is TGTGCCAGCAGTGAATGGAGTCCAGAGACCCAGTACTTC.

The chain carries TRBV6-5 and TRBJ1-2, with TRBD1 as a possible D gene (5 bases). Germline assignment: CDR1 MNHEY and CDR2 SVGAGI. Trimming took 6 bases from V and 6 from J, leaving 11 bases between them. This CDR3 is 12 amino acids long. As DNA, the CDR3 is TGTGCCAGCAGGGCCAGGGAACATGGCTACACCTTC. Translation gives CASRAREHGYTF.

The J gene is TRBJ1-4, the V gene TRBV29-1, with no clear D. This CDR3 is 11 amino acids long. From germline, CDR1 is SQVTM and CDR2 ANQGSEA. With 4 bases removed from V and 8 bases from J, the gap between germline ends came to 8 bases. The CDR3 sequence is CSVAPGEKLFF. Written as DNA, the CDR3 is TGCAGCGTTGCCCCTGGCGAAAAACTGTTTTTT.

This chain connects TRBV11-2 to TRBJ1-5; 9 nucleotides agree with TRBD1. This CDR3 region has 15 residues. V shed 5 bases, J shed 6 bases, and the junction held 8 bases outside the gene matches. Germline CDR1 is SGHAT and CDR2 is FQNNGV. The CDR3 is CASSPPGQGGQPQHF. In DNA form, the CDR3 reads TGTGCCAGCAGCCCACCGGGACAGGGAGGTCAGCCCCAGCATTTT.

The rearrangement links TRBV28 to TRBJ2-3; no clear D. Germline values: CDR1 MDHEN, CDR2 SYDVKM. This CDR3 has 12 amino acids. Trimming took off 3 bases at V and 4 bases at J, with 5 bases between the two ends. Here the CDR3 reads CASSFISDTQYF. CDR3 coding DNA: TGTGCCAGCAGTTTCATTTCAGATACGCAGTATTTT.

The chain combines TRBV27 with TRBJ1-1; D ambiguous. The V and J ends lost 5 bases and 4 bases respectively, with 14 bases between them. In germline, CDR1 is MNHEY, CDR2 SMNVEV (reference sequence). This CDR3 is built from 14 residues. The CDR3: CASSLGRGSTEAFF. The CDR3, as DNA: TGTGCCAGCAGTCTGGGTAGAGGGAGCACTGAAGCTTTCTTT.

This clone was picked up one time. The chain joins TRBV7-8 to TRBJ1-5, with a possible D match to TRBD1 (5 bases). V was pared by 3 bases and J by 0 bases, with 18 bases between. CDR3 size: 18 residues. Germline CDR1 is SGHVS and CDR2 is FQNEAQ. The CDR3 nucleotides read TGTGCCAGCAGCTTTAGGGACTTCGACAGCTATAGCAATCAGCCCCAGCATTTT. Its translation is CASSFRDFDSYSNQPQHF. The whole variable domain, filled in from reference TRBV7-8 and TRBJ1-5, reads GAGVSQSPRYKVAKRGQDVALRCDPISGHVSLFWYQQALGQGPEFLTYFQNEAQLDKSGLPSDRFFAERPEGSVSTLKIQRTQQEDSAVYLCASSFRDFDSYSNQPQHFGDGTRLSIL.